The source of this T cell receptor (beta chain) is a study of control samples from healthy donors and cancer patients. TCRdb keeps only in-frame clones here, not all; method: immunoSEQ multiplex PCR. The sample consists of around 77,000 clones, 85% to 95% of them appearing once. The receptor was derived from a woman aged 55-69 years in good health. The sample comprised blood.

The chain's CDR3 is CASSLGLAGIETQYF. CDR3 in DNA: TGTGCCAGCAGCTTAGGACTAGCGGGAATAGAGACCCAGTACTTC. This chain uses TRBV7-2 with TRBJ2-5, with TRBD2 matching over 11 bases. Germline assignment: CDR1 SGHTA and CDR2 FQGNSA. This CDR3 has 15 amino acids. The J segment lost 4 bases and the V segment lost 1 base, leaving 2 bases of the junction unmatched.